Given below is one TCR beta chain in context. What it recognizes is unknown. This specimen comes from a study of CD8 T cells in ankylosing spondylitis. Making the TCR beta libraries involved quantitative 5'-RACE with molecular barcodes. TCRdb analysed the 5' RACE reads with MiXCR anew, one entry per CDR3 protein. This table has roughly 230,000 distinct CDR3 sequences, more than 15% appearing once. Overall study findings and caveats: Matched synovial fluid from ankylosing spondylitis patients was reported to be enriched for disease-linked clones. A TCR beta motif made of about eight highly homologous variants seemed typical of ankylosing spondylitis blood.

This CDR3 is 13 amino acids long. With V trimmed by 5 bases and J by 4 bases, 7 bases remained unmatched. Germline V gives CDR1 DFQATT, CDR2 SNEGSKA (reference sequence). Input material: blood, either unsorted or a sorted T cell fraction (not recorded which). This TCR came from a male donor with ankylosing spondylitis or in good health (not recorded which). The chain is built from TRBV20-1 and TRBJ2-7, with 8 bases identical to TRBD1. The CDR3 is CSAEDRATYEQYF. The DNA of the CDR3 is TGCAGTGCTGAGGACAGGGCAACATACGAGCAGTACTTC.